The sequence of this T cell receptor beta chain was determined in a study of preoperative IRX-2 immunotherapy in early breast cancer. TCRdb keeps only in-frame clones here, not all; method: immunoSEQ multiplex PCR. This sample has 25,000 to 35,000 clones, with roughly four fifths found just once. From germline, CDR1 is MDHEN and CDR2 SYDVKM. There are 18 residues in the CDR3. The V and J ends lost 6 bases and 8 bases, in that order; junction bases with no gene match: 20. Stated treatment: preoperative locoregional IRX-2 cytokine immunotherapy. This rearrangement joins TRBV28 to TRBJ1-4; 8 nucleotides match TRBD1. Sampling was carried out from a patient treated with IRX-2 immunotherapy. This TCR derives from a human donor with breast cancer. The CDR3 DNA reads TGTGCCAGCAGCCCTACCCCCTCCGGACAGGGCTACGTGGAAAAACTGTTTTTT. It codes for CASSPTPSGQGYVEKLFF.